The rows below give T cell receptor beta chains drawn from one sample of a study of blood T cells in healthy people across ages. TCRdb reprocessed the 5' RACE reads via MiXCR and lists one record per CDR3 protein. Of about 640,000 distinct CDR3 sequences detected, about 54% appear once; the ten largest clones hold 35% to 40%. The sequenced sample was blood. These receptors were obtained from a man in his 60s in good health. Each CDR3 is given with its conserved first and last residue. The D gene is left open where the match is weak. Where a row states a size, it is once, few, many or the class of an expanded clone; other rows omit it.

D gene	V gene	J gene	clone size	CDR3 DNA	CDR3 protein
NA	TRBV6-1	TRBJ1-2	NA	TGTGCCAGCAGTCCGGGTGGGGGGGAAGGCTATGGCTACACCTTC	CASSPGGGEGYGYTF
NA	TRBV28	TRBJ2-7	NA	TGTGCCAGCAGTTTGGGGGTTATCTCCTACGAGCAGTACTTC	CASSLGVISYEQYF
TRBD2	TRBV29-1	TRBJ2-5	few	TGCAGCGTTGAACCGGGACTAGAGGACCAGTACTTC	CSVEPGLEDQYF
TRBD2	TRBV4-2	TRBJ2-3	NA	TGTGCCAGCAGCCCTCGCGCGGGGGAGGCAGATACGCAGTATTTT	CASSPRAGEADTQYF
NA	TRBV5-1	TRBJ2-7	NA	TGCGCCAGCAGCGCGACCGGGACAACTTACGAGCAGTACTTC	CASSATGTTYEQYF
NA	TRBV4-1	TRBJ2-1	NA	TGCGCCAGCAGGCCAAGAGCGGCGAGGGACGAGCAGTTCTTC	CASRPRAARDEQFF
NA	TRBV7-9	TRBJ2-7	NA	TGTGCCAGCAGCCCTGGACAGTACGAGCAGTACTTC	CASSPGQYEQYF
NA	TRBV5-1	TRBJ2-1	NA	TGCGCCAGCAGCTTGGTCGTGGGAGGCTTCAGCTCCTACAATGAGCAGTTCTTC	CASSLVVGGFSSYNEQFF
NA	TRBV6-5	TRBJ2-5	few	TGTGCCAGCAGCCGCCGGGGTGACGAGACCCAGTACTTC	CASSRRGDETQYF
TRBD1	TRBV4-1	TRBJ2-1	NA	TGCGCCAGCAGCCAAGTCCCGGGACAGGCCTACAATGAGCAGTTCTTC	CASSQVPGQAYNEQFF
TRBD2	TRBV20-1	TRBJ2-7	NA	TGCAGTGCTAGAGGGCTAGCGGGGGGGCCTCTTTACGAGCAGTACTTC	CSARGLAGGPLYEQYF
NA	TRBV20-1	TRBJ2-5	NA	TGCAGTGCTCTGGGACGGTCCCAAGAGACCCAGTACTTC	CSALGRSQETQYF
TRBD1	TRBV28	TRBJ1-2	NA	TGTGCCGGGGGACAGGGCCTGTTGGGCTACACCTTC	CAGGQGLLGYTF
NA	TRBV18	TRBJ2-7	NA	TGTGCCAGCTCACCCGACAGGAGCTCCTACGAGCAGTACTTC	CASSPDRSSYEQYF
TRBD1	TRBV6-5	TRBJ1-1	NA	TGTGCCAGCAGCCGCGGGGGACAGGGGAGGAACACTGAAGCTTTCTTT	CASSRGGQGRNTEAFF
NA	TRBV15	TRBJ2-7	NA	TGTGCCACCAGCAAGGGCGGAAGCTTCTCCTACGAGCAGTACTTC	CATSKGGSFSYEQYF
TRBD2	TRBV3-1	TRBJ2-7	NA	TGTGCCAGCAGCCCAACTAGCGCTGCCCCCCACCACGAGCAGTACTTC	CASSPTSAAPHHEQYF
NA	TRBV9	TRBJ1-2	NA	TGTGCCAGCAGCGTAGACGGGGTGGATGGCTACACCTTC	CASSVDGVDGYTF
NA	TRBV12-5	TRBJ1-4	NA	TGTGCTAGTGGGGGGGGCGCGGCTAATGAAAAACTGTTTTTT	CASGGGAANEKLFF
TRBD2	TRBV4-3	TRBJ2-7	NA	TGCGCCAGCAGCCAAGAGGGAAAGGCGGGAGTCCCCGAGCAGTACTTC	CASSQEGKAGVPEQYF
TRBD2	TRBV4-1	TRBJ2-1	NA	TGCGCCAGCAGCCCCCGGGGTAGCGGGGACACCAATGAGCAGTTCTTC	CASSPRGSGDTNEQFF
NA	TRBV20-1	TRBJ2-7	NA	TGCAGTGCTAGAGTAGGTCTCGGCGAGCAGTACTTC	CSARVGLGEQYF
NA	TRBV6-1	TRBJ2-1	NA	TGTGCCAGCAGTGAAGCATCGCCCGGCACAGATACGCAGTTCTTC	CASSEASPGTDTQFF
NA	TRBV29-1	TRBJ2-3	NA	TGCAGCGTCTCAACTTGGGCCAGCGGCACAGATACGCAGTATTTT	CSVSTWASGTDTQYF
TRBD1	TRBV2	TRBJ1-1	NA	TGTGCCAGCAGGGACAGGGGGTTTTTGAACACTGAAGCTTTCTTT	CASRDRGFLNTEAFF
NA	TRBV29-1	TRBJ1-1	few	TGCAGCGTTGGTGAAGCTTTCTTT	CSVGEAFF
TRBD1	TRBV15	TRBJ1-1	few	TGTGCCACTAGCAGAGCCGGGACAGGCAACACTGAAGCTTTCTTT	CATSRAGTGNTEAFF
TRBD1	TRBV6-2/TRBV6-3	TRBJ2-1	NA	TGTGCCAGCAGTTATGCAGGACAGGGAGATCATGAGCAGTTCTTC	CASSYAGQGDHEQFF
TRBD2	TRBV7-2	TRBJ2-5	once	TGTGCCAGCAGCTACCGGCGGGGGGGCTCCCAGACCCAGTACTTC	CASSYRRGGSQTQYF
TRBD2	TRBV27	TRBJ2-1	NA	TGTGCCAGCAGTTGGACTAGCGGGGGGGCTGAGCAGTTCTTC	CASSWTSGGAEQFF
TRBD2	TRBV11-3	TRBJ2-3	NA	TGTGCCAGCAGCGAACTAGCGGGGGGAACCACAGATACGCAGTATTTT	CASSELAGGTTDTQYF
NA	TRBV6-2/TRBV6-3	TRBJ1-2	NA	TGTGCCAGCGCGACAAGTACCAACTATGGCTACACCTTC	CASATSTNYGYTF
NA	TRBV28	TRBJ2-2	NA	TGTGCCCACGGCGGGCCAGGCGGGAACACCGGGGAGCTGTTTTTT	CAHGGPGGNTGELFF
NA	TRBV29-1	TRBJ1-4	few	TGCAGCGTTGAGATCAGGGAGCCTAATGAAAAACTGTTTTTT	CSVEIREPNEKLFF
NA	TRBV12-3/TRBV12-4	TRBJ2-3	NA	TGTGCCAGCAGTTGGGCAGGGCCAGATACGCAGTATTTT	CASSWAGPDTQYF
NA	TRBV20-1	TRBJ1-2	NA	TGCAGTGCTAGAGACGTTGGCTATGGCTACACCTTC	CSARDVGYGYTF
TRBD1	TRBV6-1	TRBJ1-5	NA	TGTGCCAGCAGTCCGGACAGGCTTCGGGTTAGCAATCAGCCCCAGCATTTT	CASSPDRLRVSNQPQHF
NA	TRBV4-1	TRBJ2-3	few	TGCGCCAGCAGCCTCCGACCCGGGACAGATACGCAGTATTTT	CASSLRPGTDTQYF
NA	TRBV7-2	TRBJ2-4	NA	TGTGCCAGCAGCTTATACGGCCTAGCCAAAAACATTCAGTACTTC	CASSLYGLAKNIQYF
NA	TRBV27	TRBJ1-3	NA	TGTGCCAGCAGCCTAACAGGTTTCTCTGGAAACACCATATATTTT	CASSLTGFSGNTIYF
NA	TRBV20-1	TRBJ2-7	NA	TGCAGTGCTAGTGGGGCGGTTAGTTCCTACGAGCAGTACTTC	CSASGAVSSYEQYF
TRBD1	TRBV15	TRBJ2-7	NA	TGTGCCACCAGGGGACAGGGGGCTTACAATGAGCAGTACTTC	CATRGQGAYNEQYF
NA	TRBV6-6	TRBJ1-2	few	TGTGCCAGCAGTTACTCTAACGCAGACCACTATGGCTACACCTTC	CASSYSNADHYGYTF
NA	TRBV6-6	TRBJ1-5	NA	TGTGCCAGGGGAAACCGACCCGGCAATCAGCCCCAGCATTTT	CARGNRPGNQPQHF
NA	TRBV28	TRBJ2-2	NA	TGTGCCAGCAGACTGGGACAGAACACCGGGGAGCTGTTTTTT	CASRLGQNTGELFF
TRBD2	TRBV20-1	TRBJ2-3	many	TGCAGTGCTAGGGGAAGCGGGGGCCTCGGCACAGATACGCAGTATTTT	CSARGSGGLGTDTQYF
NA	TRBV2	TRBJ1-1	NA	TGTGCCAGCAGCAGCACGCCAGTGGACACTGAGGCTTTCTTT	CASSSTPVDTEAFF
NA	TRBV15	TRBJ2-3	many	TGTGCCACCAGCTTGCGGACAGGCACAGATACGCAGTATTTT	CATSLRTGTDTQYF
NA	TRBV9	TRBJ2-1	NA	TGTGCCAGCAGCGTAGGCGGTAGCGTACACAATGAGCAGTTCTTC	CASSVGGSVHNEQFF
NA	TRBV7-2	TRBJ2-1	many	TGTGCCAGCAGCTCGTTTGGGGGCAATGAGCAGTTCTTC	CASSSFGGNEQFF
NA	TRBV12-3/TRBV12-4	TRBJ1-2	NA	TGTGCCAGCAGTTTTAGCAGGGCGGGCTACACCTTC	CASSFSRAGYTF
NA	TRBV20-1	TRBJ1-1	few	TGCAGTGCTAGAGTGGGTCTCAGGGGAAGGAGCACTGAAGCTTTCTTT	CSARVGLRGRSTEAFF
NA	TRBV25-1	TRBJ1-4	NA	TGTGCCAGCAGTGAAGAAGGGAGGGGAGGTGAAAAACTGTTTTTT	CASSEEGRGGEKLFF